Listed here are 9 T cell receptor beta chains from one sample, sequenced in a study of shared clonotypes between healthy human individuals. Only in-frame clones appear in the TCRdb table, and some are missing; sequencing was by immunoSEQ multiplex PCR. The sample lists 2 million to 2.5 million clones, around 95% occurring once. The sequenced sample consisted of naive CD4+ T cells sorted from blood. The subset denotes: CD45RA+ positively selected. Source of these receptors: a man aged 18 to 29 in good health.

CDR3 coding DNA: TGTGCCTGGAACGAGGTCCGCACAGATACGCAGTATTTT. Translating it yields CAWNEVRTDTQYF. The gene calls are TRBV30 and TRBJ2-3; D is undetermined. Per germline, CDR1 GTSNPN and CDR2 SVGIG (reference sequence). This CDR3 has 13 amino acids. Trimming left V 4 bases short and J 1 base short, with 9 bases between.

This chain connects TRBV18 to TRBJ2-7, with 8 positions matching TRBD1. Germline-derived CDR1 and CDR2 are KGHSH and LQKENI. This CDR3 region has 16 residues. V lost 4 bases to trimming and J lost 0 bases; unmatched junction nucleotides: 8. The CDR3 here is CASSLGLGQGSYEQYF. As DNA, the CDR3 is TGTGCCAGCTCACTGGGGCTAGGACAGGGCTCCTACGAGCAGTACTTC.

The V call is TRBV10-3, the J call TRBJ1-2; D uncertain. The V gene lost 10 bases and the J gene lost 0 bases, with 12 bases spanning the gap. The V gene's germline CDR1 is ENHRY and CDR2 SYGVKD. The CDR3 is 13 residues long. Here the CDR3 DNA reads TGTGCCACCTCGGGAGTTACTAACTATGGCTACACCTTC. This codes for CATSGVTNYGYTF.

The CDR3 reads CASSSSGAGGNTIYF. The CDR3 DNA is TGTGCCAGCAGTTCCTCAGGGGCAGGGGGAAACACCATATATTTT. The rearrangement uses TRBV27 and TRBJ1-3; perhaps TRBD1 as D (6 bases). V was pared by 4 bases and J by 4 bases, with 14 bases between. This CDR3 is 15 amino acids long. Germline CDR1 MNHEY, CDR2 SMNVEV (reference sequence).

In DNA, the CDR3 is TGTGCCAGCAGCGGCCAGGACAGGGTAGGATACAATGAGCAGTTCTTC. This codes for CASSGQDRVGYNEQFF. The gene calls are TRBV2 and TRBJ2-1, with 8 bases that match TRBD1. Germline V gives CDR1 SNHLY, CDR2 FYNNEI. V was pared by 6 bases and J by 4 bases, with 11 bases of the junction left unmatched. The CDR3 extends over 16 amino acids.

The gene calls are TRBV5-4 and TRBJ2-3; a possible D gene is TRBD2 (6 bases). V was trimmed by 4 bases and J by 0 bases, leaving 9 bases between them. Germline V gene sequence: CDR1 SGHNT, CDR2 YYREEE (reference sequence). This CDR3 contains 14 residues. CDR3 in amino acids: CASSPGVSTDTQYF. DNA for the CDR3: TGTGCCAGCAGCCCGGGGGTAAGCACAGATACGCAGTATTTT.

The CDR3 DNA is TGTGCCAGCAGCCAAGGACTGAGCTACGAGCAGTACTTC. Protein: CASSQGLSYEQYF. V is TRBV5-6 and J is TRBJ2-7; the D gene is possibly TRBD2 (5 bases). Trimming removed 4 bases at V and 3 bases at J, with 11 bases between. CDR3 length: 13 residues. The germline V gene encodes CDR1 SGHDT and CDR2 YYEEEE.

The genes are TRBV6-1 and TRBJ2-7; maybe TRBD1 (6 bases). Trimming removed 5 bases at V and 0 bases at J, with 14 bases between. CDR1 is MNHNS and CDR2 is SASEGT in the germline V gene. CDR3 length equals 15 residues. The CDR3 is CASSPNRVSSYEQYF. The CDR3 DNA reads TGTGCCAGCAGTCCTAACAGGGTCTCCTCCTACGAGCAGTACTTC.

The rearrangement uses TRBV10-3 and TRBJ2-1; either TRBD1 or TRBD2 may supply D (5 bases each). Trimming removed 3 bases at V and 15 bases at J, with 15 bases between. Germline assignment: CDR1 ENHRY and CDR2 SYGVKD. The CDR3 is 12 residues long. CDR3 nucleotides: TGTGCCATCAGTGATTACCAGGGACCCACGTTCTTC. It translates to CAISDYQGPTFF.